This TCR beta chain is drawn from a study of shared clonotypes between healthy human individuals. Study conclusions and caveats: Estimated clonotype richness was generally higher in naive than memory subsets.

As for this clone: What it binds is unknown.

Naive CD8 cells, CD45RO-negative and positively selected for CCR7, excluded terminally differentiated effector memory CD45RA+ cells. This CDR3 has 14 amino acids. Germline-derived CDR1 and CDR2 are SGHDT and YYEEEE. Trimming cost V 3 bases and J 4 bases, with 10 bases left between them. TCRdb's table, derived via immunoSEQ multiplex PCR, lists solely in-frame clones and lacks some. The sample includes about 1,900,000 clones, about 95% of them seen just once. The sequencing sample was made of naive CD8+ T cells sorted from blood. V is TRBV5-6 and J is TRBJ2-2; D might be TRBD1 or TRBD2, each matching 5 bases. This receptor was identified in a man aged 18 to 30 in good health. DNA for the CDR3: TGTGCCAGCAGCTATGGGGCGGGCACCGGGGAGCTGTTTTTT. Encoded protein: CASSYGAGTGELFF.